This T cell receptor beta chain was captured in a study of blood T cell repertoires in COVID-19. Study summary: Acute-phase and convalescent COVID-19 samples originated in the United States, Italy and Spain. PBMCs, B-cell-depleted T cells, or T cells provided the cDNA or gDNA that made up the material.

Study processing details: Amplification with reference gene primers provided the estimates of nucleated cell counts. Assay: immunoSEQ multiplex PCR; the TCRdb copy retains only in-frame clones and omits some. The V and J calls and the clone size are those of that table, but D and trimming were determined from the DNA. The sample contains 140,000 to 150,000 clones, around four fifths of which appear only once. Losses at the gene ends were 3 bases for V and 5 bases for J; bases not matched to a gene: 5. Germline lookup yields CDR1 KGHSH and CDR2 LQKENI. This CDR3 is 15 amino acids long. This receptor was identified in a middle-aged woman with active or convalescent COVID-19. The sample taken for sequencing was peripheral blood. V gene TRBV18 combines with J gene TRBJ1-4; TRBD1 aligns across 8 bases. The CDR3 coding sequence is TGTGCCAGCTCACCCGGACAGGGAGCAAATGAAAAACTGTTTTTT. It specifies CASSPGQGANEKLFF.